This entry features one T cell receptor beta chain sequence. Profiling relied on immunoSEQ multiplex PCR, and the TCRdb table lists in-frame clones only, not all of them. In the table there are about 90,000 clones, about four fifths of which are singletons. This sample was taken from a study of cytomegalovirus exposure and HLA in healthy donors. CDR1 is SGHNT, CDR2 YENEEA, per germline. The J segment lost 4 bases and the V segment lost 2 bases, leaving 6 bases of the junction unmatched. The CDR3 has 15 amino acids. The sequencing input was PBMCs. This TCR came from a woman aged 18-30 years in good health and CMV-seropositive. The chain carries TRBV11-3 and TRBJ1-2, with TRBD1 matching 8 bases. The CDR3, as DNA: TGTGCCAGCAGCTTAACAGGGGGTTTGCCCTATGGCTACACCTTC. It encodes CASSLTGGLPYGYTF.